The entry below describes one T cell receptor (beta chain). Its antigen is not yet known. Per-base quality was not reported, and no clone a single base away is much larger than it. V drops 3 bases and J drops 4 bases, leaving 4 bases in between. CDR3 length: 10 amino acids, cysteine to phenylalanine. Only the CDR3 DNA is retained, 30 bases long and in frame from the first base. In the germline V gene (reference sequence), CDR1 corresponds to DFQATT and CDR2 to SNEGSKA. The library was obtained by the immunoSEQ multiplex PCR assay. A mixture of 60 forward primers for TCR Vbeta segments and 13 reverse primers for TCR Jbeta segments was used in the multiplex PCR. The CDR3 region of rearranged TCR beta genes was amplified from genomic DNA with a multiplex PCR assay. On the Illumina HiSeq System, the amplified TCR beta libraries were sequenced as 87-base-pair reads. The study's own analysis went as follows. In a later analysis, about 80 million unique TCR beta chains were counted across the approximately 670 repertoires, and around 11 million of these chains were shared by at least two donors. Raw reads were error-corrected and collapsed into unique sequences with a nearest-neighbor algorithm that merged closely related sequences to remove PCR and sequencing errors. Alignment of CDR3 sequences to IMGT reference sequences was used to assign V, D and J gene segments. For a sequence to be retained, a match of at least six nucleotides to both a V gene segment and a J gene segment was required. A rearrangement counted as productive if the CDR3 had no stop codons and remained in frame with V and J, and every other rearrangement counted as non-productive. CDR3 was defined by IMGT convention, running from the second conserved V-encoded cysteine to the conserved J-encoded phenylalanine. The earlier analysis of 587 of the donors excluded sequences that lacked an unambiguous match to a single V gene segment. In an earlier analysis of 587 of the donors, a V segment was called functional when productive rearrangements were above 56.7%, and segregating when the standard deviation between donors exceeded 5%. A statistical classification framework was built for diagnosing cytomegalovirus status from the catalog of TCR beta chain sequences. V and J gene assignment, in a later analysis, came from comparing TCR nucleotide sequences with IMGT/GENE-DB human TR gene sequences. Using the TCRdist pipeline, a later analysis assigned CDR3 sequences along with most-parsimonious VDJ recombination scenarios. In a later analysis, every TCR beta chain was defined by the combination of its CDR3 amino acid sequence and its V-gene family, and reads without a unique V-gene family were dropped. A later analysis removed 592 highly shared, low-generation-probability nucleotide sequences to deal with suspected cross-contamination and a sequencing artifact. In a later analysis, a clonal expansion index for each public chain was calculated from normalized within-repertoire ranks of inferred template counts. In a later analysis, generation probabilities were computed using a VDJ recombination model fitted to out-of-frame rearrangements, and the results were checked against IGoR. Hypergeometric tests were used in a later analysis to score TCR-TCR, TCR-HLA and TCR-CMV co-occurrence, with a repertoire-size bias correction applied to the TCR pairs. In a later analysis, false discovery rates were estimated by permuting HLA or CMV assignments 20 times. A later analysis grouped co-occurring TCRs with DBSCAN, adding TCRdist sequence similarity when clustering within HLA-allele-positive subsets. Repertoires with fewer than 30,000 or more than 120,000 public chains were left out of co-occurrence clustering, as were about five repertoires with anomalous nucleotide sharing. TCRdb obtained this table from immuneACCESS and retained in-frame rearrangements with V and J assigned. These tables miss some clones; where compared with another copy, unresolved V genes account for less than half of the shortfall, and the remainder is unexplained. D and trimming come from the DNA, and the V and J calls and clone size come from that table. Within this sample are more than 200,000 clones, with about 85% of them counted one time only. Clones ranked in the top ten supply over 1% of the sample.

The data stem from a study of cytomegalovirus exposure and HLA in healthy donors (dated by TCRdb to the late 2010s). Regarding the research as a whole: An earlier analysis of 587 of the donors reported roughly 300 Gb of sequence data and 117 million unique TCR beta sequences obtained from around 190 million T cells. The genetic ancestry cluster associated with self-reported Caucasian donors included 65% to 90% of the roughly 410 genotyped donors. An early release that covered more than 550 HLA-typed donors contained approximately 300 gigabases of sequencing data and about 93 million unique TCR sequences. A separate validation cohort of approximately 120 different subjects was used in addition to the roughly 620-subject first cohort. Typing coverage varied by locus: about 629-640 donors for A, B, C, DRB1 and DQB1; 522 for DQA1; some 610 for DPA1; approximately 470 for DPB1. The T cell repertoires of several hundred subjects were profiled by immunosequencing and related to cytomegalovirus serostatus. Among 398 genotyped donors of the cohort, an average of 235,054 unique TCR beta nucleotide sequences were sequenced per donor, roughly a sixth of them non-productive. All discovery cohort repertoires had been generated on a single sequencing platform. In a later analysis, previously published TCR beta repertoires from 666 donors were re-analyzed and high-resolution HLA genotyping was added so that TCR occurrence patterns could be studied. HLA typing covered class I and class II loci at four-digit resolution. Rather than drawing on any new phenotypic data, the later analysis identified candidate immune exposures from TCR beta sequences and the way those sequences occurred across donors. The study aimed to test whether cataloging public T cell receptors could reveal signatures of past pathogen exposure. Several DR-DQ haplotypes were treated as single units for association and clustering because of strong linkage in the cohort. In a later genetic analysis, genome-wide SNP genotypes for about 65% of the 666 donors were used, and that subset was treated as a discovery cohort. The study combined high-throughput TCR immunosequencing, statistical association of individual TCRs with disease status, and machine learning to predict cytomegalovirus infection status. Donor age, sex, ethnicity and CMV serostatus were compiled together with the repertoire data. An earlier analysis of 587 of the donors used high-throughput TCR beta sequencing to judge whether each TCR beta V gene segment behaved as functional or pseudogenic.

In total, approximately 700 healthy bone marrow donors made up the cohort. At the time of sampling, all cohort members were nominally healthy, though unrecorded immune exposures were likely present. CMV serostatus was recorded as positive for some 300 and negative for 352 of the 666 cohort members, whereas no CMV serostatus was recorded for the donor in question. A peripheral blood sample was provided by each donor, and peripheral blood mononuclear cells were used for TCR beta sequencing. The Qiagen DNeasy Blood Extraction Kit was used to extract genomic DNA from the blood cell samples. Findings and caveats that apply to the study as a whole: The classifier was reported to diagnose cytomegalovirus status with high specificity and sensitivity in both the original cohort and the validation cohort. The earlier analysis of a few hundred of the donors excluded around 17 rarely observed V segments, including chromosome 9 orphons, because counts were too low. Sequencing depth was assumed to be roughly uniform across donors in the presence/absence analyses, though that assumption may not hold. A further reported finding was that TCR beta sequences accurately predicted the HLA-A and HLA-B alleles for most subjects in the first cohort. In an earlier analysis of 500 to 650 of the donors, most TCR beta V segments appeared in productive rearrangements about 90% or about 30% of the time, broadly matching IMGT annotations. The study listed 164 TCR beta chains as associated with cytomegalovirus. This cohort had only TCR beta chains sequenced, and the lack of alpha or paired-chain data limited which features could be detected. Assigning TCR associations to individual alleles was difficult when HLA alleles, especially DR and DQ, strongly co-occurred. In a later analysis, HLA-associated TCR beta chains showed more clonal expansion and lower generation probabilities than non-associated chains that were equally common. At a false discovery rate of 0.05, a later analysis linked 15,000 to 20,000 TCR beta sequences to specific HLA alleles. In a later genetic analysis, fewer N-insertions in productive TCRs were reported among donors in an Asian-associated ancestry cluster than the roughly 700-donor mean. According to a later analysis, most CMV-associated TCR beta chains appeared to be HLA-restricted, and the HLA associations seemed to be driven largely by CMV exposure. Correlated functional status among segregating V segments might reflect linkage disequilibrium, but an unknown experimental factor could not be ruled out. Some IMGT-functional V segments, including TRBV6-2 and TRBV6-3, could not be told apart with the 87-base-pair reads, so those segments were excluded. Immune exposure information for the cohort was limited to CMV serostatus. Because some donors lacked HLA typing at each locus, the association tests relied only on the typed subset. In a later analysis, several top co-occurrence clusters were reported to appear linked to parvovirus B19, influenza, CMV and Epstein-Barr virus. In a later analysis, TCR association rates were found to vary across HLA loci, with the most associated TCRs seen for DRB1 alleles and the fewest for HLA-C alleles. V-gene and J-gene trimming of TCR beta chains was associated with a missense DCLRE1C variant in a later genetic analysis, and the association was replicated in an independent cohort. A cluster of highly shared sequence variants was judged likely to be a technical artifact of the sequencing pipeline. It was suggested by the authors that the approach could potentially be generalized to other disease states and immunological phenotypes. Three of the identified cytomegalovirus-associated TCR beta chains were confirmed in vitro to be specific for cytomegalovirus antigens. Most TCR sequences were seen in very few donors, while some public TCRs were found in many individuals.

This receptor was obtained from a human donor in good health. The sequencing sample was made of PBMCs. Recombination linked TRBV20-1 to TRBJ2-7, with the D gene not confidently named. In nucleotide form, the sequence is TGCAGTGCTAGGTATTACGAGCAGTACTTC. It codes for CSARYYEQYF.